Presented here are 26 T cell receptor beta chains from one specimen sequenced in a study of identical twins. MiXCR, applied by TCRdb to the 5' RACE reads, yields one record per CDR3 protein. Among 240,000 or so distinct CDR3 sequences listed, roughly 7% were seen once. These same records also appear under a second study, on yellow fever vaccine responses in identical twins.

Sequenced: memory (CD45RO+) T cells sorted from blood. The receptors here all came from a woman aged 18-29 years in good health.

This clonotype occurred many times. The rearrangement joins TRBV20-1 to TRBJ2-5, with 9 nucleotides matching TRBD2. From germline, CDR1 is DFQATT and CDR2 SNEGSKA (reference sequence). The CDR3 runs to 15 residues. Trimming at V came to 3 bases and at J to 3 bases, leaving 8 bases not matched to a gene. CDR3 DNA: TGCAGTGCTAGTTTCACAGCGGGGGGAAAAGAGACCCAGTACTTC. Residues: CSASFTAGGKETQYF.

This clonotype has ten or more counts. The chain links TRBV29-1 to TRBJ1-3, with D uncertain. V was trimmed by 3 bases and J by 0 bases, leaving 9 bases between them. The CDR3 consists of 14 residues. The germline V gene has CDR1 SQVTM and CDR2 ANQGSEA. CDR3: CSVEGSYSGNTIYF. The DNA of the CDR3 is TGCAGCGTTGAGGGCAGCTACTCTGGAAACACCATATATTTT. The whole variable domain, filled in from reference TRBV29-1 and TRBJ1-3, reads SAVISQKPSRDICQRGTSLTIQCQVDSQVTMMFWYRQQPGQSLTLIATANQGSEATYESGFVIDKFPISRPNLTFSTLTVSNMSPEDSSIYLCSVEGSYSGNTIYFGEGSWLTVV.

The chain joins TRBV6-1 to TRBJ1-6, with 9 bases aligning to TRBD1. V shed 5 bases, J shed 3 bases, and the junction held 5 bases outside the gene matches. CDR3 length: 16 amino acids. Germline CDR1 MNHNS, CDR2 SASEGT. CDR3 sequence reads: CASSRTGDIYNSPLHF. Written as DNA, the CDR3 is TGTGCCAGCAGTCGGACAGGGGATATCTATAATTCACCCCTCCACTTT.

This clonotype was observed many times. The chain is built from TRBV12-3 or TRBV12-4 and TRBJ1-5, with D maybe TRBD1 (6 bases). The V end was cut by 6 bases, the J end by 3 bases, with 27 bases between. This CDR3 has 19 residues. CDR3: CASSPSEGFMGASNQPQHF. The CDR3 region has the DNA TGTGCCAGCAGCCCTTCGGAGGGTTTCATGGGGGCATCCAATCAGCCCCAGCATTTT.

The chain recombines TRBV2 with TRBJ2-3, with TRBD2 matching over 9 bases. Losses at the gene ends were 3 bases for V and 5 bases for J; bases not matched to a gene: 9. CDR3 size: 16 residues. Germline loops: CDR1 SNHLY, CDR2 FYNNEI. The CDR3 loop is CASSELAGFWGDTQYF. For the CDR3, the DNA is TGTGCCAGCAGTGAGCTAGCGGGATTCTGGGGAGATACGCAGTATTTT.

This clonotype came up many times. The rearrangement joins TRBV5-1 to TRBJ2-3; the D is unclear. The CDR3 sequence is 14 residues long. Trimming cost V 0 bases and J 4 bases, with 9 bases left between them. Germline V gene sequence: CDR1 SGHRS, CDR2 YFSETQ. CDR3 sequence (DNA): TGCGCCAGCAGCTTGGGGGCCTCGGCAGATACGCAGTATTTT. This sequence encodes CASSLGASADTQYF.

This clonotype was seen more than once but under ten times. The chain couples TRBV11-2 to TRBJ2-2, with D hard to call. CDR1 is SGHAT, CDR2 FQNNGV, per germline. Trimming took 0 bases from V and 8 from J, leaving 7 bases between them. The length of the CDR3 is 13 residues. DNA of the CDR3: TGTGCCAGCAGCTTAGATCCGAAGGGGGAGCTGTTTTTT. This encodes CASSLDPKGELFF.

Only a few counts were recorded for this clonotype. This chain joins TRBV9 and TRBJ2-1, with 13 bases fitting TRBD2. This CDR3 has 18 amino acids. In germline, CDR1 is SGDLS, CDR2 YYNGEE. Unmatched junction bases numbered 15, after V lost 4 bases and J lost 8 bases. The CDR3, as DNA: TGTGCCAGCAGCCCCCGGACTAGCGGGAGATGGTACGAGGATGAGCAGTTCTTC. It specifies CASSPRTSGRWYEDEQFF.

This clonotype has at least ten counts. The rearrangement uses TRBV12-3 or TRBV12-4 and TRBJ2-1; 10 bases match TRBD2. The CDR3 is 15 amino acids. J lost 6 bases, V lost 5 bases, and 7 bases had no gene match. CDR3 sequence reads: CASSTQRGGFNEQFF. As DNA, the CDR3 is TGTGCCAGCAGTACCCAGCGGGGGGGCTTCAATGAGCAGTTCTTC.

This chain uses TRBV10-3 with TRBJ2-3; TRBD1 matches at 7 bases. Germline V lookup: CDR1 ENHRY, CDR2 SYGVKD. This CDR3 comprises 14 residues. With V trimmed by 10 bases and J by 0 bases, 7 bases remained unmatched. CDR3 nucleotides: TGTGCCACCATGCGACAGGGAAGCACAGATACGCAGTATTTT. Translation gives CATMRQGSTDTQYF.

This clonotype came up many times. The junction does not match germline at one end; this may be a read error. The V and J genes are TRBV7-9 and TRBJ1-5, with D tentatively TRBD1 (6 bases). Germline V CDR1 and CDR2: SEHNR, FQNEAQ (reference sequence). The CDR3 is 13 residues long. The CDR3 region has the DNA TGTGCCAGCAGTTTAGGGGGTGATCAGCCCCAGCATTTT. This gives the protein CASSLGGDQPQHF. Based on the CDR3 plus reference TRBV7-9 and TRBJ1-5, the full variable domain is DTGVSQNPRHKITKRGQNVTFRCDPISEHNRLYWYRQTLGQGPEFLTYFQNEAQLEKSRLLSDRFSAERPKGSFSTLEIQRTEQGDSAMYLCASSLGGDQPQHFGDGTRLSIL.

There are many counts of this clonotype. The chain combines TRBV5-1 with TRBJ2-5, with 7 bases that match TRBD2. The junction had 5 bases not matched to a gene; V was cut back by 4 bases and J by 2 bases. The CDR3 is made up of 14 amino acids. Germline CDR1 and CDR2: SGHRS and YFSETQ. CDR3 loop: CASSPGTIQETQYF. As DNA, the CDR3 is TGCGCCAGCAGCCCGGGGACTATACAAGAGACCCAGTACTTC.

This clonotype was detected ten times or more. The chain combines TRBV10-3 with TRBJ2-7; D uncertain. V lost 7 bases, J lost 3 bases, and 7 bases lay in between. CDR3 length equals 11 residues. Germline CDR1 ENHRY, CDR2 SYGVKD. For the CDR3, the DNA is TGTGCCATCACCCAAGTCTACGAGCAGTACGTC. This sequence encodes CAITQVYEQYV.

The chain couples TRBV28 to TRBJ2-7; TRBD2 agrees at 10 bases. Germline V gene data show CDR1 as MDHEN and CDR2 as SYDVKM. With V trimmed by 5 bases and J by 4 bases, 11 bases remained unmatched. The CDR3 contains 16 residues. Here the CDR3 reads CASSGIAGGGIYEQYF. CDR3 sequence (DNA): TGTGCCAGCAGTGGGATAGCGGGAGGCGGGATATACGAGCAGTACTTC.

The V gene is TRBV7-2, the J gene TRBJ2-1; TRBD1 agrees at 7 bases. With V trimmed by 2 bases and J by 7 bases, 8 bases remained unmatched. The CDR3 covers 15 residues. Germline loops: CDR1 SGHTA, CDR2 FQGNSA. The CDR3 is CASSLTVQQGNEQFF. Written as DNA, the CDR3 is TGTGCCAGCAGCTTAACGGTTCAACAGGGGAATGAGCAGTTCTTC.

The chain is built from TRBV28 and TRBJ2-7, with 12 bases fitting TRBD2. The CDR3 extends over 15 amino acids. Germline-derived CDR1 and CDR2 are MDHEN and SYDVKM. With 7 bases clipped from V and 3 bases from J, the junction kept 7 bases outside the gene matches. CDR3 loop: CASTPTSGRVYEQYF. The CDR3 coding sequence is TGTGCCAGCACCCCGACTAGCGGGAGAGTCTACGAGCAGTACTTC.

The CDR3: CASSLGGRAVNEQFF. The DNA of the CDR3 is TGTGCCAGCAGCTTAGGCGGGAGGGCCGTCAATGAGCAGTTCTTC. The chain is built from TRBV13 and TRBJ2-1; 8 bases map to TRBD2. The V and J ends lost 0 bases and 6 bases, in that order; junction bases with no gene match: 4. The CDR3 spans 15 residues. CDR1 PRHDT and CDR2 FYEKMQ come from the germline V gene (reference sequence).

The chain carries TRBV20-1 and TRBJ2-3; 7 bases agree with TRBD2. Germline CDR1 is DFQATT and CDR2 is SNEGSKA (reference sequence). This CDR3 is 16 amino acids long. The V gene end was trimmed by 3 bases and the J gene end by 4 bases; junction bases not matched to a gene: 13. The DNA of the CDR3 is TGCAGTGCTAGGAGGGTTTATGAGGGGAGGGCAGATACGCAGTATTTT. Amino acid sequence: CSARRVYEGRADTQYF.

The sample holds a few counts of this clonotype. CDR3 loop: CASSLAETGLYNSPLHF. DNA of the CDR3: TGTGCCAGCAGCTTAGCGGAGACAGGTCTATATAATTCACCCCTCCACTTT. The chain links TRBV7-2 to TRBJ1-6; D might be TRBD1 (6 bases). Germline assignment: CDR1 SGHTA and CDR2 FQGNSA. V was pared by 0 bases and J by 4 bases, with 13 bases between. This CDR3 comprises 17 residues. The complete variable domain, with remaining parts taken from reference TRBV7-2 and TRBJ1-6, reads GAGVSQSPSNKVTEKGKDVELRCDPISGHTALYWYRQSLGQGLEFLIYFQGNSAPDKSGLPSDRFSAERTGGSVSTLTIQRTQQEDSAVYLCASSLAETGLYNSPLHFGNGTRLTVT.

This clonotype was counted a few times. The chain is built from TRBV27 and TRBJ2-7; D possibly corresponds to TRBD2 (5 bases). With 6 bases removed from V and 6 bases from J, the gap between germline ends came to 9 bases. The CDR3 has 11 amino acids. Germline CDR1 MNHEY, CDR2 SMNVEV (reference sequence). This CDR3 reads CASRFGIEQYF. In DNA, the CDR3 is TGTGCCAGCAGGTTCGGGATCGAGCAGTACTTC.

V and J are TRBV29-1 and TRBJ2-3, with D perhaps matching TRBD1 (5 bases). The germline V and J ends were trimmed by 5 bases and 1 base, with 13 bases remaining between them. The germline CDR1 and CDR2 sequences are SQVTM and ANQGSEA. The CDR3 covers 14 residues. CDR3 sequence (DNA): TGCAGCGTTAAAGGGGTTACGGGCACAGATACGCAGTATTTT. This codes for CSVKGVTGTDTQYF.

This clonotype was recorded at least ten times. CDR3 DNA: TGTGCCAGCAGCTTATGGGGGACTGGGGCCAACGTCCTGACTTTC. It translates to CASSLWGTGANVLTF. This chain connects TRBV7-9 to TRBJ2-6; the D gene could be TRBD1 or TRBD2 (5 bases each). Trimming stripped 2 bases from V and 2 bases from J, with 7 bases between. CDR1 SEHNR and CDR2 FQNEAQ come from the germline V gene (reference sequence). The CDR3 length is 15 residues.

Comment on this clonotype: A clone one base away is much larger, so this may be a read error. The V gene is TRBV12-3 or TRBV12-4, the J gene TRBJ2-3, with 7 bases matching TRBD2. The V and J ends lost 2 bases and 5 bases, in that order; junction bases with no gene match: 7. The CDR3 loop spans 15 amino acids. For the CDR3, the DNA is TGTGCCAGCAGTTTACTAGCGTGGGAGGGAGATACGCAGTATTTT. Amino acids: CASSLLAWEGDTQYF.

CDR3 nucleotide sequence: TGTGCCAGCAGCGGACACCTCTACAATGAGCAGTTCTTC. Its translation is CASSGHLYNEQFF. V and J are TRBV11-2 and TRBJ2-1, with a possible D match to TRBD1 (5 bases). Germline V gene sequence: CDR1 SGHAT, CDR2 FQNNGV. CDR3 length: 13 residues. Trimming took off 5 bases at V and 3 bases at J, with 8 bases between the two ends.

The chain links TRBV2 to TRBJ1-5, with D unclear. Trimming removed 6 bases from V and 9 bases from J, with 15 bases in between. Germline V CDR1 and CDR2: SNHLY, FYNNEI. The CDR3 length is 13 residues. The CDR3 reads CASSEARVRPQHF. CDR3 nucleotides: TGTGCCAGCAGCGAGGCCCGGGTTCGGCCCCAGCATTTT. Full variable domain (outside the CDR3, taken from reference TRBV2 and TRBJ1-5): EPEVTQTPSHQVTQMGQEVILRCVPISNHLYFYWYRQILGQKVEFLVSFYNNEISEKSEIFDDQFSVERPDGSNFTLKIRSTKLEDSAMYFCASSEARVRPQHFGDGTRLSIL.

The chain combines TRBV10-2 with TRBJ1-6; TRBD1 might be the D (5 bases). CDR3 length: 11 amino acids. Trimming removed 3 bases from V and 19 bases from J, with 13 bases in between. Germline V CDR1 and CDR2: WSHSY, SAAADI. The CDR3 sequence is CASSDGAFGHF. CDR3 nucleotides: TGCGCCAGCAGTGATGGGGCTTTTGGGCACTTT.